This TCR beta chain originates from a study of OX40 agonist ivuxolimab in advanced cancers. Notes on the research overall: Ivuxolimab, which targeted the costimulatory receptor OX40 (CD134), was an agonistic, fully human IgG2 monoclonal antibody. Intravenous ivuxolimab was administered to patients every 2 weeks at six dose levels: 0.01, 0.1, 0.3, 1.5, 3 and 10 mg/kg. Of the roughly 54 patients in dose escalation, about 20 had hepatocellular carcinoma, around 15 had melanoma, 9 had renal cell carcinoma and 9 had head and neck cancer. The dose-escalation cohort was around 83% male with a mean age of approximately 60 years, ranging from roughly 20 to 80. Prior anti-PD-1, anti-PD-L1 or anti-CTLA-4 therapy was permitted, and checkpoint inhibitors had been received by around 39% of dose-escalation patients. Partial responses occurred in three dose-escalation patients: two with cutaneous melanoma and one with hepatocellular carcinoma. The point of sequencing TCRbeta in the periphery was to test whether ivuxolimab changed TCR sequence diversity and drove clonal T-cell expansion. The paper reports the monotherapy dose-escalation portion (N of about 47 patients) of the phase I ivuxolimab trial. The full study reports these points: Antigen specificity was not determined for the clonally expanded peripheral T cells. Clonal expansion of both CD4+ and CD8+ blood T cells was observed from baseline to week 6 at doses 0.1 to 3.0 mg/kg. Low levels of normalized T-cell clonal expansion were also seen in some patients who did not respond. After ivuxolimab, CD8+ T cells had more expanded clones than CD4+ T cells on average. In partial responders in the 0.1-3.0 mg/kg groups, normalized peripheral clonal expansion was found to be among the lowest, especially among CD8+ T cells.

Patients with a history of autoimmune disease or receiving systemic immunosuppression were excluded from the trial. In every dose cohort, peripheral blood was drawn for TCR sequencing at baseline, cycle 4 day 1, and cycle 7 day 1. Samples were obtained from an open-label, multicenter, first-in-human phase I dose-escalation trial of ivuxolimab. Adults with locally advanced or metastatic melanoma, renal cell carcinoma, hepatocellular carcinoma or head and neck squamous cell carcinoma were enrolled in the trial. Before TCR sequencing, CD4+ T cells and CD8+ T cells from peripheral blood were sorted into separate populations. V is pruned by 8 bases and J by 6 bases, leaving 13 bases of the junction without a gene match. From its cysteine to its phenylalanine, the CDR3 spans 15 amino acids. Just the 45-base CDR3 DNA is kept, in frame starting at base 1. Taken from the germline V gene, the CDR1 and CDR2 loops are SQVTM and ANQGSEA.

To sequence the TCRbeta CDR3 region, genomic DNA was isolated from the sorted cells. TCRbeta CDR3 regions were sequenced using the immunoSEQ Assay. The clones in this table, taken by TCRdb from immuneACCESS, are in-frame only. Not every clone is retained; where verified, under half of the shortfall comes from an unresolved V gene, and the cause of the rest is unknown. In this sample the table shows 34,000 or so clones, approximately 79% of which occur a single time. Clones ranked in the top ten supply roughly 9.8% of the sample. A word on this clone: The antigen it binds to is not known. Base qualities were left out, and no much larger clone turns up one base away.

The source material was CD4+ or CD8+ T cells sorted from blood, sampled in a trial of the OX40 agonist ivuxolimab. The sequence came from an adult with an advanced solid tumor such as melanoma, head and neck, liver or kidney cancer. The V gene is TRBV29-1 and the J gene is TRBJ2-1, with 10 bases matching TRBD2. The CDR3 has the sequence CSSPIAGGPFNEQFF. The bases are TGCAGCTCCCCGATAGCGGGGGGCCCTTTCAATGAGCAGTTCTTC.